The clone carrying this TCR beta chain was observed a handful of times. The antigen remains unidentified. The source of the sample is a study of T-cell memory formation after mild COVID-19. Study-level points and caveats: Several responding clones turned up in pre-infection memory, indicating that cross-reactive memory may have taken part. There was a balanced CD4/CD8 profile in clones contracting day 15 to 85, and later expanders leaned CD4+. Shrinking CD4+ clones resided mostly in CM and EM, and CD8+ ones in EMRA. A second wave of clones peaked on day 37, and their SARS-CoV-2 specificity went unconfirmed.

TCRdb re-called the 5' RACE reads through MiXCR, storing one row per CDR3 protein. The sample has approximately 340,000 distinct CDR3 sequences; over 10% are singletons. The CDR3 runs to 16 residues. V dropped 6 bases and J dropped 0 bases, with 15 bases sitting between them. The sample taken for sequencing was PBMCs or a T cell subset sorted from them (not recorded which). V gene TRBV12-3 or TRBV12-4 combines with J gene TRBJ1-3; D gene uncertain. The sequence derives from a young man who had mild COVID-19 (a few samples of this study predate the infection). Cell type and time point are not known. CDR3 sequence reads: CASSQSGRISGNTIYF. CDR3 DNA sequence: TGTGCCAGCAGCCAGAGTGGACGGATCTCTGGAAACACCATATATTTT.